A single sample is the source of the 30 T cell receptor beta chains below, sequenced in a study of cytomegalovirus exposure and HLA in healthy donors. The protocol was immunoSEQ multiplex PCR, while the TCRdb copy is restricted to in-frame clones and leaves out a portion. The data hold about 86,000 clones, with 85% to 95% observed a single time. Sequencing input: PBMCs. These receptors all stem from a young man in good health and CMV-seronegative.

V is TRBV6-5 and J is TRBJ2-3; 9 bases align to TRBD1. V shed 7 bases and J 2 bases; nucleotides not matched to a gene: 4. The CDR3 consists of 14 residues. Germline values: CDR1 MNHEY, CDR2 SVGAGI. CDR3 sequence reads: CASNGQGLTDTQYF. CDR3 bases: TGTGCCAGCAACGGACAGGGGCTCACAGATACGCAGTATTTT.

The V gene is TRBV7-6, the J gene TRBJ2-1; 10 bases agree with TRBD1. This CDR3 comprises 14 residues. Trimming cost V 4 bases and J 9 bases; bases outside gene matches: 6. The V gene's germline CDR1 is SGHVS and CDR2 FNYEAQ. The CDR3 is CASSWDRGIIEQFF. CDR3 nucleotide sequence: TGTGCCAGCAGCTGGGACAGGGGAATCATTGAGCAGTTCTTC.

The CDR3 spells CASRDILYNEQFF. The CDR3 coding sequence is TGTGCCAGTAGGGACATTCTTTACAATGAGCAGTTCTTC. The V and J genes are TRBV19 and TRBJ2-1; D perhaps matches TRBD1 (5 bases). Germline V lookup: CDR1 LNHDA, CDR2 SQIVND (reference sequence). Trimming took 6 bases from V and 4 from J, leaving 10 bases between them. This CDR3 has 13 amino acids.

The chain is built from TRBV19 and TRBJ2-7; 11 bases line up with TRBD2. There are 15 residues in the CDR3. Germline V gene data show CDR1 as LNHDA and CDR2 as SQIVND (reference sequence). Unmatched junction bases numbered 6, after V lost 6 bases and J lost 2 bases. The CDR3 sequence: CASSQLLAGAYEQYF. CDR3 DNA: TGTGCCAGTAGCCAACTACTAGCGGGGGCCTACGAGCAGTACTTC.

This chain joins TRBV25-1 and TRBJ2-7; D not resolved. CDR3 length: 11 amino acids. Trimming stripped 3 bases from V and 3 bases from J, with 3 bases between. CDR1 is MGHDK and CDR2 is SYGVNS in the germline V gene. CDR3 bases: TGTGCCAGCAGTGACAGCTACGAGCAGTACTTC. Translated: CASSDSYEQYF.

The CDR3: CAWIPSRDTIYF. CDR3 nucleotide sequence: TGTGCCTGGATCCCTTCGCGGGACACCATATATTTT. The genes are TRBV30 and TRBJ1-3; D gene uncertain. The V end lost 4 bases, the J end lost 8 bases, and 12 bases lay between the germline ends. Per germline, CDR1 GTSNPN and CDR2 SVGIG (reference sequence). This CDR3 is 12 amino acids long.

This sequence joins TRBV2 and TRBJ2-5; D is undetermined. Trimming took 3 bases from V and 2 from J, leaving 4 bases between them. Germline CDR1 reads SNHLY; CDR2 reads FYNNEI. This CDR3 spans 12 amino acids. CDR3 DNA sequence: TGTGCCAGCAGTGAGAGTCAAGAGACCCAGTACTTC. Amino acids: CASSESQETQYF.

This clone has just one count. The chain employs TRBV14 and TRBJ1-1, with 7 bases identical to TRBD1. CDR3 length equals 14 residues. The V gene end was trimmed by 1 base and the J gene end by 10 bases; junction bases not matched to a gene: 9. The germline CDR1 and CDR2 sequences are SGHDN and FVKESK. The chain's CDR3 is CASSQVGGGPGAFF. Written as DNA, the CDR3 is TGTGCCAGCAGCCAAGTAGGGGGCGGCCCTGGAGCTTTCTTT.

This chain uses TRBV14 with TRBJ1-2, with 9 nucleotides matching TRBD1. This CDR3 comprises 17 residues. Germline loops: CDR1 SGHDN, CDR2 FVKESK. The V segment lost 4 bases and the J segment 2 bases; nucleotides outside the gene matches: 11. This CDR3 reads CASSLTDRGGRNYGYTF. CDR3 nucleotide sequence: TGTGCCAGCAGCCTCACGGACAGGGGAGGCAGGAACTATGGCTACACCTTC.

V gene TRBV9 combines with J gene TRBJ2-3; TRBD2 matches at 11 bases. The CDR3 covers 18 residues. Unmatched junction bases numbered 6, after V lost 0 bases and J lost 0 bases. Germline V lookup: CDR1 SGDLS, CDR2 YYNGEE. The CDR3 reads CASSVGLAGYTSTDTQYF. In DNA, the CDR3 is TGTGCCAGCAGCGTAGGACTAGCGGGATATACTAGCACAGATACGCAGTATTTT.

The chain uses TRBV13 and TRBJ1-4; tentatively, D is TRBD1 (5 bases). Germline V gene sequence: CDR1 PRHDT, CDR2 FYEKMQ (reference sequence). The CDR3 runs 14 residues. V was pared by 4 bases and J by 3 bases, with 9 bases between. The CDR3 is CASSSAGANEKLFF. The CDR3 DNA reads TGTGCCAGCAGCTCCGCGGGGGCTAATGAAAAACTGTTTTTT.

V usage is TRBV5-6 and J usage is TRBJ2-5, with a weak D call TRBD1 (6 bases). The CDR3 covers 13 residues. Germline lookup yields CDR1 SGHDT and CDR2 YYEEEE. With 0 bases removed from V and 9 bases from J, the gap between germline ends came to 12 bases. The CDR3 loop reads CASSLGQAIPQYF. The CDR3 coding sequence is TGTGCCAGCAGCTTGGGACAGGCCATTCCCCAGTACTTC.

The chain combines TRBV5-1 with TRBJ2-5; a possible D gene is TRBD2 (5 bases). The CDR3 has 15 residues. Per the germline V gene, CDR1 is SGHRS and CDR2 is YFSETQ. The V end lost 4 bases, the J end lost 0 bases, and 13 bases lay between the germline ends. DNA of the CDR3: TGCGCCAGCAGCGTGACGACTACGTACCAAGAGACCCAGTACTTC. Translation: CASSVTTTYQETQYF.

The rearrangement uses TRBV28 and TRBJ1-1, with D possibly TRBD1 on 5 matching bases. CDR3 size: 14 residues. V was cut by 6 bases and J by 4 bases, with 15 bases left in between. Germline values: CDR1 MDHEN, CDR2 SYDVKM. As DNA, the CDR3 is TGTGCCAGCAGGACAAGCGGGGGGTCCACTGAAGCTTTCTTT. Residues: CASRTSGGSTEAFF.

The V call is TRBV27, the J call TRBJ2-3, with 13 positions matching TRBD2. The CDR3 extends over 17 amino acids. V lost 2 bases to trimming and J lost 7 bases; unmatched junction nucleotides: 9. Germline V gene lookup returns CDR1 MNHEY and CDR2 SMNVEV (reference sequence). The DNA for the CDR3 is TGTGCCAGCAGTTTAACCCGACTAGCGGGGGGAGTAAATACGCAGTATTTT. It translates to CASSLTRLAGGVNTQYF.

The sample holds one count of this clone. The rearrangement links TRBV5-6 to TRBJ2-7; TRBD2 matches at 7 bases. The CDR3 contains 16 residues. V was pared by 2 bases and J by 5 bases, with 13 bases of the junction left unmatched. CDR1 is SGHDT, CDR2 YYEEEE, per germline. CDR3 DNA: TGTGCCAGCAGCTTCGGATTGGGCGGGGGTTTCGACGAGCAGTACTTC. Protein product: CASSFGLGGGFDEQYF. Drawing the rest from reference TRBV5-6 and TRBJ2-7, the complete variable domain is DAGVTQSPTHLIKTRGQQVTLRCSPKSGHDTVSWYQQALGQGPQFIFQYYEEEERQRGNFPDRFSGHQFPNYSSELNVNALLLGDSALYLCASSFGLGGGFDEQYFGPGTRLTVT.

The chain employs TRBV7-9 and TRBJ2-5, with 9 bases lining up with TRBD2. The CDR3 is 16 amino acids. V lost 2 bases, J lost 2 bases, and 6 bases stayed unmatched. Germline V CDR1 and CDR2: SEHNR, FQNEAQ (reference sequence). CDR3 coding DNA: TGTGCCAGCAGCTTAAACCTAGCGGGATCGCAAGAGACCCAGTACTTC. Translation: CASSLNLAGSQETQYF.

V and J are TRBV18 and TRBJ1-3; D may be TRBD1 (5 bases). The germline CDR1 and CDR2 sequences are KGHSH and LQKENI. The CDR3 sequence is 16 residues long. V dropped 1 base and J dropped 0 bases, with 10 bases sitting between them. CDR3 in DNA: TGTGCCAGCTCACCACGGCAGGACAACTCTGGAAACACCATATATTTT. Encoded protein: CASSPRQDNSGNTIYF.

The chain joins TRBV5-6 to TRBJ1-5; unclear D gene. V shed 4 bases and J shed 3 bases, with 11 bases lying between them. CDR1 is SGHDT, CDR2 YYEEEE, per germline. The CDR3 is 14 residues long. The CDR3 bases are TGTGCCAGCAGCCTCGGGTGGCCCAATCAGCCCCAGCATTTT. Its protein is CASSLGWPNQPQHF.

The chain couples TRBV7-9 to TRBJ2-1; the match to TRBD2 covers 12 bases. Germline values: CDR1 SEHNR, CDR2 FQNEAQ (reference sequence). CDR3 length: 14 amino acids. With 3 bases clipped from V and 7 bases from J, the junction kept 1 base outside the gene matches. The CDR3 loop is CASSFTSGRNEQFF. The CDR3 nucleotides read TGTGCCAGCAGCTTTACTAGCGGGAGGAATGAGCAGTTCTTC.

This clone was detected once. The V call is TRBV2, the J call TRBJ1-2; D is perhaps TRBD1 (5 bases). V shed 10 bases and J shed 6 bases, with 27 bases lying between them. The CDR3 consists of 16 residues. Germline CDR1 and CDR2: SNHLY and FYNNEI. CDR3 DNA: TGTGCCACCCCAATAGCTCAGGGTTCGGTGAATAATGGCTACACCTTC. It is translated as CATPIAQGSVNNGYTF.

The rearrangement uses TRBV6-6 and TRBJ1-1; D possibly corresponds to TRBD1 (5 bases). The CDR3 loop spans 14 amino acids. Germline-derived CDR1 and CDR2 are MNHNY and SVGAGI (reference sequence). V was shortened by 6 bases and J by 5 bases, with 16 bases between the two germline ends. CDR3 residues: CASRPPGGSTEAFF. As DNA, the CDR3 is TGTGCCAGCAGACCACCGGGGGGATCAACTGAAGCTTTCTTT.

This rearrangement joins TRBV27 to TRBJ2-2; 9 nucleotides agree with TRBD2. After removal of 7 bases from V and 0 bases from J, the junction contained 3 bases not matched to a gene. The germline V gene encodes CDR1 MNHEY and CDR2 SMNVEV (reference sequence). The CDR3 runs to 15 residues. The CDR3 reads CASTGLATNTGELFF. The CDR3 DNA reads as TGTGCCAGCACCGGACTAGCGACGAACACCGGGGAGCTGTTTTTT.

This sequence joins TRBV10-3 and TRBJ1-2; no clear D gene. The CDR3 is 12 amino acids. Per the germline V gene, CDR1 is ENHRY and CDR2 is SYGVKD. With 6 bases removed from V and 2 bases from J, the gap between germline ends came to 7 bases. CDR3 residues: CAIRLQNYGYTF. CDR3 in DNA: TGTGCCATCAGGTTACAGAACTATGGCTACACCTTC.

The rearrangement uses TRBV6-1 and TRBJ2-3; D remains unclear. Germline values: CDR1 MNHNS, CDR2 SASEGT. Between the trimmed V and J ends, which lost 4 bases and 0 bases, there was a span of 8 bases. The CDR3 totals 14 residues. CDR3 sequence (DNA): TGTGCCAGCAGTGTTCCTACTAGCACAGATACGCAGTATTTT. This codes for CASSVPTSTDTQYF.

This chain uses TRBV11-2 with TRBJ2-7; 7 nucleotides agree with TRBD2. The germline CDR1 and CDR2 sequences are SGHAT and FQNNGV. The CDR3 has 14 residues. With V trimmed by 3 bases and J by 4 bases, 6 bases remained unmatched. The CDR3 here is CASSFGRGPYEQYF. The CDR3, as DNA: TGTGCCAGCAGCTTTGGGAGGGGACCTTACGAGCAGTACTTC.

The J gene is TRBJ1-2, the V gene TRBV29-1; the match to TRBD1 covers 7 bases. CDR3 length equals 12 residues. The V gene's germline CDR1 is SQVTM and CDR2 ANQGSEA. Trimming removed 7 bases from V and 8 bases from J; junction bases left unmatched: 10. As DNA, the CDR3 is TGCAGCGGGTCCCACAGGGGCGAAGGCTACACCTTC. Translating gives CSGSHRGEGYTF.

The J gene is TRBJ2-7, the V gene TRBV2; 8 positions match TRBD1. This CDR3 has 15 amino acids. CDR1 is SNHLY, CDR2 FYNNEI, per germline. V shed 1 base, J shed 3 bases, and the junction held 5 bases outside the gene matches. CDR3 bases: TGTGCCAGCAGTGAAGGGGGACAGGTCGGCTACGAGCAGTACTTC. The encoded protein is CASSEGGQVGYEQYF.

The chain combines TRBV6-1 with TRBJ2-3; D call uncertain. This CDR3 spans 15 amino acids. V was shortened by 6 bases and J by 2 bases, with 15 bases between the two germline ends. Germline CDR1 is MNHNS and CDR2 is SASEGT. As DNA, the CDR3 is TGTGCCAGCAGCCCAAGAGAGAGCGTCACAGATACGCAGTATTTT. Its translation is CASSPRESVTDTQYF.

The chain uses TRBV2 and TRBJ1-2; TRBD1 aligns across 7 bases. Germline V gives CDR1 SNHLY, CDR2 FYNNEI. This CDR3 contains 14 residues. V shed 7 bases and J 6 bases; nucleotides not matched to a gene: 11. CDR3 region: CASNDRVESDGYTF. CDR3 coding DNA: TGTGCCAGCAACGACAGGGTAGAAAGTGATGGCTACACCTTC.